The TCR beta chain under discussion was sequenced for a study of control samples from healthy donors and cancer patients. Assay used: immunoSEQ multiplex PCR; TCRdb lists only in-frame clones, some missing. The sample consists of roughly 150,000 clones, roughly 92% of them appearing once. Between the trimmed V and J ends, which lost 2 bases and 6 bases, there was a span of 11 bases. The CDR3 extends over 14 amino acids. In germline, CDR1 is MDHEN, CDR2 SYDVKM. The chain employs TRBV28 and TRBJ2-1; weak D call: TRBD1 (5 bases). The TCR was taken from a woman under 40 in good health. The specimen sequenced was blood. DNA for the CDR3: TGTGCCAGCAGTTTAAGGTTCAGGGTCAATGAGCAGTTCTTC. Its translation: CASSLRFRVNEQFF.